The 19 T cell receptor beta chains presented below share a single source sample, sequenced in a study of T cell repertoires in cytomegalovirus infection. TCRdb re-called the reads through MiXCR, storing one row per CDR3 protein. The table records 150,000 to 200,000 distinct CDR3 sequences, approximately 28% of them present only once. The sequenced sample consisted of PBMCs. These TCRs come from a human donor in good health (CMV status not recorded). Some clones in this sample may be carry-over from other donors' samples.

The genes are TRBV7-2 and TRBJ2-1, with 7 bases fitting TRBD1. The germline V gene has CDR1 SGHTA and CDR2 FQGNSA. The CDR3 is 14 residues long. Trimming at V came to 5 bases and at J to 8 bases, leaving 9 bases not matched to a gene. DNA for the CDR3: TGTGCCAGCAGCCTTGGACAGGCTGAGTATGAGCAGTTCTTC. Protein sequence: CASSLGQAEYEQFF.

This clonotype was seen a few times. V and J are TRBV4-3 and TRBJ2-3; D might be TRBD1 (6 bases). CDR1 and CDR2 (germline): LGHNA, YSLEER. The CDR3 is 19 amino acids. The V end was cut by 0 bases, the J end by 6 bases, with 25 bases between. The CDR3 DNA sequence: TGCGCCAGCAGCCAAGATCTGAACACAGGGATGGCCCAAACCGATACGCAGTATTTT. This translates into CASSQDLNTGMAQTDTQYF.

This clonotype was counted ten times or more. The V gene is TRBV7-2, the J gene TRBJ1-1, with TRBD1 identical over 8 bases. V shed 3 bases and J 0 bases; nucleotides not matched to a gene: 12. The germline V gene encodes CDR1 SGHTA and CDR2 FQGNSA. This CDR3 has 18 amino acids. The CDR3 loop reads CASSFPDRAVFLNTEAFF. CDR3 nucleotides: TGTGCCAGCAGCTTCCCGGACAGGGCGGTTTTTCTGAACACTGAAGCTTTCTTT.

This clonotype was detected a few times. The chain links TRBV7-2 to TRBJ2-1; D is undetermined. This CDR3 has 14 residues. Germline CDR1 reads SGHTA; CDR2 reads FQGNSA. The V end lost 5 bases, the J end lost 7 bases, and 15 bases lay between the germline ends. CDR3 region: CASSPLPQWNEQFF. CDR3 coding DNA: TGTGCCAGCAGCCCCCTTCCACAGTGGAATGAGCAGTTCTTC.

The genes are TRBV19 and TRBJ2-7, with no clear D. The CDR3 length is 13 residues. Trimming left V 1 base short and J 3 bases short, with 7 bases between. Germline V gene lookup returns CDR1 LNHDA and CDR2 SQIVND (reference sequence). CDR3 amino acids: CASSIGRNYEQYF. CDR3 nucleotide sequence: TGTGCCAGTAGTATAGGGAGAAACTACGAGCAGTACTTC.

The chain carries TRBV15 and TRBJ2-1; D is ambiguous. The CDR3 extends over 14 amino acids. Deletions cut 0 bases from V and 9 bases from J, with 12 bases between. Germline CDR1 is LNHNV and CDR2 is YYDKDF (reference sequence). The CDR3 coding sequence is TGTGCCACCAGCAGAGATCGGGCACGAGCTGAGCAGTTCTTC. Translated, it gives CATSRDRARAEQFF.

This clonotype was counted between two and nine times. V usage is TRBV29-1 and J usage is TRBJ2-7; unclear D gene. The V gene lost 4 bases and the J gene lost 6 bases, with 10 bases spanning the gap. The CDR3 runs to 11 residues. Germline CDR1 SQVTM, CDR2 ANQGSEA. The CDR3 bases are TGCAGCGTTGCCCATTGGGGCGAGCAGTACTTC. Its protein is CSVAHWGEQYF.

This clonotype was seen more than once but under ten times. The chain carries TRBV18 and TRBJ1-5; TRBD1 might be the D (5 bases). The CDR3 runs 14 residues. Trimming removed 4 bases at V and 0 bases at J, with 7 bases between. Germline CDR1 KGHSH, CDR2 LQKENI. The CDR3 is CASSQGNSNQPQHF. The DNA of the CDR3 is TGTGCCAGCTCACAGGGGAATAGCAATCAGCCCCAGCATTTT.

The rearrangement links TRBV11-1 to TRBJ1-3, with D possibly matching TRBD1 (6 bases). V shed 5 bases and J shed 0 bases, with 14 bases lying between them. CDR1 and CDR2 (germline): SGHAT, FQDESV (reference sequence). The CDR3 has 16 residues. The CDR3 DNA is TGTGCCAGCAGCCCTTACAGGGTTGCCTCTGGAAACACCATATATTTT. It translates to CASSPYRVASGNTIYF.

V gene TRBV12-5 combines with J gene TRBJ2-3; no clear D gene. The CDR3 spans 12 residues. Trimming left V 5 bases short and J 2 bases short, with 5 bases between. Germline CDR1 reads LGHNT; CDR2 reads FRNRAP. The CDR3 region is CASGPPTDTQYF. CDR3 coding DNA: TGTGCTAGTGGTCCCCCCACAGATACGCAGTATTTT. Combining the CDR3 with reference TRBV12-5 and TRBJ2-3 gives the whole variable domain DARVTQTPRHKVTEMGQEVTMRCQPILGHNTVFWYRQTMMQGLELLAYFRNRAPLDDSGMPKDRFSAEMPDATLATLKIQPSEPRDSAVYFCASGPPTDTQYFGPGTRLTVL.

The chain links TRBV7-9 to TRBJ1-3, with D hard to call. In germline, CDR1 is SEHNR, CDR2 FQNEAQ (reference sequence). Trimming removed 8 bases from V and 0 bases from J, with 8 bases in between. This CDR3 contains 13 residues. CDR3 sequence reads: CASLQSSGNTIYF. CDR3 nucleotide sequence: TGTGCCAGCTTACAGTCCTCTGGAAACACCATATATTTT.

This chain links TRBV2 with TRBJ1-2; TRBD1 might be the D (5 bases). Per the germline V gene, CDR1 is SNHLY and CDR2 is FYNNEI. The V end lost 4 bases, the J end lost 8 bases, and 17 bases lay between the germline ends. The CDR3 is 14 amino acids. CDR3 sequence (DNA): TGTGCCAGCAGTGTGGCCAGGGAACGTGGGGGCTACACCTTC. It specifies CASSVARERGGYTF. Variable domain in full (rest from reference TRBV2 and TRBJ1-2): EPEVTQTPSHQVTQMGQEVILRCVPISNHLYFYWYRQILGQKVEFLVSFYNNEISEKSEIFDDQFSVERPDGSNFTLKIRSTKLEDSAMYFCASSVARERGGYTFGSGTRLTVV.

This rearrangement joins TRBV20-1 to TRBJ1-1; D might be TRBD1 (6 bases). The CDR3 contains 13 residues. Germline loops: CDR1 DFQATT, CDR2 SNEGSKA (reference sequence). V was shortened by 6 bases and J by 4 bases, with 15 bases between the two germline ends. In DNA form, the CDR3 reads TGCAGTGCCACACAGGGATTGGGCACTGAAGCTTTCTTT. Translated, it gives CSATQGLGTEAFF.

This sequence joins TRBV2 and TRBJ1-4, with a possible D match to TRBD1 (6 bases). The CDR3 consists of 15 residues. V gave up 4 bases and J gave up 1 base, with 10 bases separating them. The germline V gene has CDR1 SNHLY and CDR2 FYNNEI. The CDR3 coding sequence is TGTGCCAGCAGTGGACAAGGGGGAACTAATGAAAAACTGTTTTTT. Translation gives CASSGQGGTNEKLFF.

V usage is TRBV6-2 or TRBV6-3 and J usage is TRBJ2-7, with a tentative D call TRBD2 (6 bases). There are 14 residues in the CDR3. CDR1 is MNHEY and CDR2 is SVGEGT in the germline V gene. Trimming removed 2 bases at V and 1 base at J, with 9 bases between. CDR3 sequence reads: CASSYRGSSYEQYF. The DNA of the CDR3 is TGTGCCAGCAGTTACCGGGGGTCTTCCTACGAGCAGTACTTC.

This clonotype was picked up one time. This chain joins TRBV5-8 and TRBJ1-4; no definite D call. The germline V gene has CDR1 SGHTS and CDR2 YDEGEE. The V and J ends lost 6 bases and 4 bases respectively, with 19 bases between them. The CDR3 runs 16 residues. Here the CDR3 reads CASTSGDSLGNEKLFF. The CDR3 region has the DNA TGTGCCAGCACGTCTGGCGACTCACTTGGTAATGAAAAACTGTTTTTT.

The chain couples TRBV5-6 to TRBJ1-5, with 9 bases that match TRBD1. CDR1 SGHDT and CDR2 YYEEEE come from the germline V gene. This CDR3 is built from 15 residues. V lost 4 bases, J lost 5 bases, and 7 bases stayed unmatched. CDR3 protein: CASSLQGAFDQPQHF. For the CDR3, the DNA is TGTGCCAGCAGCCTACAGGGGGCTTTTGATCAGCCCCAGCATTTT.

The chain uses TRBV5-4 and TRBJ1-2; 7 nucleotides agree with TRBD1. Germline V gene data show CDR1 as SGHNT and CDR2 as YYREEE (reference sequence). The CDR3 runs to 15 residues. J gave up 0 bases and V 2 bases, and 4 bases lay outside the gene matches. The CDR3 sequence: CASSFWDSPNYGYTF. CDR3 in DNA: TGTGCCAGCAGCTTTTGGGACAGCCCTAACTATGGCTACACCTTC.

This clonotype was detected a few times. J is TRBJ2-7 and V is TRBV5-1, with D possibly being TRBD1 (5 bases). Germline assignment: CDR1 SGHRS and CDR2 YFSETQ. The CDR3 spans 15 residues. V lost 7 bases and J 3 bases, leaving 20 bases between the germline ends. The CDR3 protein is CASSPSGNTVYEQYF. CDR3 nucleotide sequence: TGCGCCAGCTCCCCTTCAGGGAACACAGTCTACGAGCAGTACTTC.